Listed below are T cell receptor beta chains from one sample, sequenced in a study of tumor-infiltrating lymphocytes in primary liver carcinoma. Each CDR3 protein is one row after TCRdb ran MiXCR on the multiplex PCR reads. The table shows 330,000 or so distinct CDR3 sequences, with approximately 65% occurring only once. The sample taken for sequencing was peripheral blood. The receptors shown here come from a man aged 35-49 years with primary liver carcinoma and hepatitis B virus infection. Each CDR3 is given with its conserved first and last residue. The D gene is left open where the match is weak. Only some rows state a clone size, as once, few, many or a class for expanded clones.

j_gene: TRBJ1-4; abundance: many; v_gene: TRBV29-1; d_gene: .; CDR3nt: TGCAGCGTTTTTGAGGACGGAAAACTGTTTTTT; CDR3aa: CSVFEDGKLFF
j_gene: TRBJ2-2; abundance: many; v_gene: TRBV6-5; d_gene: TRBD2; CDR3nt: TGTGCCAGCAGTTACTCCCTAGCGGGGGGTATGGGCACCGGGGAGCTGTTTTTT; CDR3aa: CASSYSLAGGMGTGELFF
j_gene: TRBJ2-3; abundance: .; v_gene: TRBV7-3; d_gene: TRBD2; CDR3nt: TGTGCCAGCAGCCCTAGCGGAACCAACACAGATACGCAGTATTTT; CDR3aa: CASSPSGTNTDTQYF
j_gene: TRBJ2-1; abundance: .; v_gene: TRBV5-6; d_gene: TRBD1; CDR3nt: TGTGCCAGCAGCTTGCGGGACAGGGTTAGGAGTGAGCAGTTCTTC; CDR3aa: CASSLRDRVRSEQFF
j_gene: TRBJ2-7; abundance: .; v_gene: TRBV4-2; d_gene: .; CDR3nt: TGCGCCAGCAGCCCCCTCTCTGGCAGCTACGAGCTGTACTTC; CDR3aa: CASSPLSGSYELYF
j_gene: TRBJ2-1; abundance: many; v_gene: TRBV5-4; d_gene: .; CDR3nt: TGTGCCAGCAGCTTTTTCGGAAAATACAATGAGCAGTTCTTC; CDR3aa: CASSFFGKYNEQFF
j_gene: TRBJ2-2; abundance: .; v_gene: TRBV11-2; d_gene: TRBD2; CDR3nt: TGTGCCAGCAGCATATTTACGGGAGGCAACACAGGGGAGCTGTTTTTT; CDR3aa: CASSIFTGGNTGELFF
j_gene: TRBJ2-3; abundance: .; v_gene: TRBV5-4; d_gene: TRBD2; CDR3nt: TGTGCCAGCAGCTCCCAAGGGCGAGCGGGAGTAGCAGATACGCAGTATTTT; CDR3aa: CASSSQGRAGVADTQYF
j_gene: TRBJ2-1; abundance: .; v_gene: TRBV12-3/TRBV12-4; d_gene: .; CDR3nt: TGTGACAGCAGTTCCTATCCTGGACAGCACTTC; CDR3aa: CDSSSYPGQHF
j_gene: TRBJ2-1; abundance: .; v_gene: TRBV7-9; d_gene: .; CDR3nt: TGTGCCAGCAGCTTTGATACGTACAATGAGCAGTTCTTC; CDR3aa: CASSFDTYNEQFF
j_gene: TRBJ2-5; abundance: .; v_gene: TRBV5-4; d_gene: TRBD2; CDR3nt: TGTGCCAGCAGATCCGGGACTAACAGGAGGTCACCGTCAGTAGAGACCCAGTACTTC; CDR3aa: CASRSGTNRRSPSVETQYF
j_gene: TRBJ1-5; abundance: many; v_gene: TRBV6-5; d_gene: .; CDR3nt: TGTGCCAGCTCATGGGACAGCAATCAGCCCCAGCATTTT; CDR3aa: CASSWDSNQPQHF
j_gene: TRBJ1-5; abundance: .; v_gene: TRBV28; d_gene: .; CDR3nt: TGTGCCAGCAGTTTTACAGGGTCAGTCTCCAATCAGCCCCAGCATTTT; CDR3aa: CASSFTGSVSNQPQHF
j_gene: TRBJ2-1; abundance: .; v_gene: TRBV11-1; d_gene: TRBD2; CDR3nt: TGTGCCAGCAGCTCGAACACGGGGACTAGAGTCGGTGAGCAGTTCTTC; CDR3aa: CASSSNTGTRVGEQFF
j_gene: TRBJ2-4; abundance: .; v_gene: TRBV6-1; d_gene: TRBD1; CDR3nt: TGTGCCAGCAGTGATGTGACAGCAGGGGGCCAAGACAAAAACATTCAGTACTTC; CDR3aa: CASSDVTAGGQDKNIQYF
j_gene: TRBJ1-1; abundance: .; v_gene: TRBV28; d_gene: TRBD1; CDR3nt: TGTGCCAGCAGTTTGCCGCAGGGGGCCACGGGGGCTGAAGCTTTCTTT; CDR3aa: CASSLPQGATGAEAFF
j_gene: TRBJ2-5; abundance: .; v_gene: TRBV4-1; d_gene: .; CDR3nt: TGCACCTGCAGCCAAGCTTATCGGCAAGAGACCCAGTACTTC; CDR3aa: CTCSQAYRQETQYF
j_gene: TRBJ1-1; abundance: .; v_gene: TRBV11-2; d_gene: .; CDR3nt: TGTGCCAACTGCCCAACTAGGGGCACTGAAGCTTTCTTT; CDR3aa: CANCPTRGTEAFF
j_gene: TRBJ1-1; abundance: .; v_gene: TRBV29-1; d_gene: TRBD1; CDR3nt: TGCAACGTCCCAGGGGGTCGAGGCACTGAAGCTTTCTTT; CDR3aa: CNVPGGRGTEAFF
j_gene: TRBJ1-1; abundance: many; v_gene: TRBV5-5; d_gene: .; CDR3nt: TGTGCCAGCAGCTTTTCCAGAATGGAAGCTTTCTTT; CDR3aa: CASSFSRMEAFF
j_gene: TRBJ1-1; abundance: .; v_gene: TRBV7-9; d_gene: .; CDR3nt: TGTGCCAGCAGCACTCCACTTCGGGGGGCCGTAAACACTGAAGCTTTCTTT; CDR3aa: CASSTPLRGAVNTEAFF
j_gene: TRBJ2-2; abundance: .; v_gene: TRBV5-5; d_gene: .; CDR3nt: TGTGCCAGCAGCCCGGTGTTCTCGGACACCGGGGAGCTGTTTTTT; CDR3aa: CASSPVFSDTGELFF
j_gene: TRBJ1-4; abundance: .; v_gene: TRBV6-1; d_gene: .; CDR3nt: TGTACCAGCAGTGAAGGAGGTACGGCGAATGAAAAACTGTTTTTT; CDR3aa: CTSSEGGTANEKLFF